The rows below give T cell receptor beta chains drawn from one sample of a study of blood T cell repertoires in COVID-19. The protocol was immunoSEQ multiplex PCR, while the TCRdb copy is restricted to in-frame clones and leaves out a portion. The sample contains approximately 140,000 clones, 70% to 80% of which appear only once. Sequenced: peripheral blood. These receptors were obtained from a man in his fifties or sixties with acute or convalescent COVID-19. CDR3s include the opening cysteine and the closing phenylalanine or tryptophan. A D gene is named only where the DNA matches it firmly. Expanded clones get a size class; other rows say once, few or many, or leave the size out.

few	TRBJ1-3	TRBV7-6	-	TGTGCCAGCAGTCCTCCGTTGGCAGGCGTCTCTGGAAACACCATATATTTT	CASSPPLAGVSGNTIYF
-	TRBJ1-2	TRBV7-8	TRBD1	TGTGCCAGCACCCCGGGACAGGGAGCTAACTATGGCTACACCTTC	CASTPGQGANYGYTF
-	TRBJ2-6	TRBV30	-	TGTGCCTGGAGATACTCTGGGGCCAACGTCCTGACTTTC	CAWRYSGANVLTF
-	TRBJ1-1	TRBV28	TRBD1	TGTGCCAGCAGAACGCGACAGGGGAGGACTGAAGCTTTCTTT	CASRTRQGRTEAFF
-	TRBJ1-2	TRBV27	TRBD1	TGTGCCAGCAGTCGGACAGGGTACGGAGGCTACACCTTC	CASSRTGYGGYTF
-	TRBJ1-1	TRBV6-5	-	TGTGCCAGCATTATACAGGCAATGAACACTGAAGCTTTCTTT	CASIIQAMNTEAFF
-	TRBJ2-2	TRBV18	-	TGTGCCAGCTCACCTGGACAGACCGGGGAGCTGTTTTTT	CASSPGQTGELFF
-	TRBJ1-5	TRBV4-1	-	TGCGCCAGCAGCCAAGAGGCAGCGGCCCGCAATCAGCCCCAGCATTTT	CASSQEAAARNQPQHF
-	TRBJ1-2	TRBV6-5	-	TGTGCCAGCAGTCCCCGGTTCGACATCTATGGCTACACCTTC	CASSPRFDIYGYTF
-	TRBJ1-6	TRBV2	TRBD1	TGTGCCAGCAGTGAGGCGGGACAGGCACATTCACCCCTCCACTTT	CASSEAGQAHSPLHF
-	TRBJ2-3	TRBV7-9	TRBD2	TGTGCCAGCAGCTCCCGGCGGGGGGGCCGTGAAGATACGCAGTATTTT	CASSSRRGGREDTQYF
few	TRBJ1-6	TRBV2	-	TGTGCCAGCAAAGTAGGCGGTTATAATAATTCACCCCTCCACTTT	CASKVGGYNNSPLHF
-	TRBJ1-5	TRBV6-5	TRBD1	TGTGCCAGCAGCAGGGGGAACAATCAGCCCCAGCATTTT	CASSRGNNQPQHF
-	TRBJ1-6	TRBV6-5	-	TGTGCCAGCAGTTACGGGGGCCATAATTCACCCCTCCACTTT	CASSYGGHNSPLHF
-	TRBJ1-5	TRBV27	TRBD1	TGTGCCAGCAGTTCTCGAACCCCGGACAGGCAAAGCAATCAGCCCCAGCATTTT	CASSSRTPDRQSNQPQHF
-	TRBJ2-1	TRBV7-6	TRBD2	TGTGCCAGCAGCTTAGGGGCTAGCGGCTACAATGAGCAGTTCTTC	CASSLGASGYNEQFF
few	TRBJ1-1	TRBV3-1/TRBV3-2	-	TGTGCCAGCAGCCAAGACCTCGGGGTTCTGGGAGCTTTCTTT	CASSQDLGVLGAFF
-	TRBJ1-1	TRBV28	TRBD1	TGTGCCATCCCGGGGACAGGGAACACTGAAGCTTTCTTT	CAIPGTGNTEAFF
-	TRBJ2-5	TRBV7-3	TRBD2	TGTGCCAGCAGCTTCTCCGGGACTAGCAAAGAGACCCAGTACTTC	CASSFSGTSKETQYF
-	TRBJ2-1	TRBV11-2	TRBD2	TGTGCCAGCAGCTTAGCCCCAGGAAGAGCGGGGGGGCTCAATGAGCAGTTCTTC	CASSLAPGRAGGLNEQFF
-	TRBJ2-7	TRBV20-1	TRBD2	TGCAGTGCTAGTCCTAGCGGGGGGGCTATAGCCTACGAGCAGTACTTC	CSASPSGGAIAYEQYF
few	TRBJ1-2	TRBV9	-	TGTGCCAGCGCTGGAAAGAGGGCTAACTATGGCTACACCTTC	CASAGKRANYGYTF
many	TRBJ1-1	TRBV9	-	TGTGCCAGCAGCCCGACAGGACAATTAGATACTGAAGCTTTCTTT	CASSPTGQLDTEAFF
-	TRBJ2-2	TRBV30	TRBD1	TGTGCCTGGAACACAGGGGTTAACACCGGGGAGCTGTTTTTT	CAWNTGVNTGELFF
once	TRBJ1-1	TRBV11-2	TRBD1	TGTGCCAGCAGCTTGGGCCGACAGGGTGGTTTCCCTGAAGCTTTCTTT	CASSLGRQGGFPEAFF
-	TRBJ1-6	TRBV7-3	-	TGTGCCAGCAGCGTAATCCCGGGACACGACCCCTCACCCCTCCACTTT	CASSVIPGHDPSPLHF
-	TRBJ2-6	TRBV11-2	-	TGTGCCAGCAGCTCCAGTGGCAGGGTATTTGGGGCCAACGTCCTGACTTTC	CASSSSGRVFGANVLTF
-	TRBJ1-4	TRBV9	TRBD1	TGTGCCAGCAGCGACGCAGGGGGATACGGTGAAAAACTGTTTTTT	CASSDAGGYGEKLFF
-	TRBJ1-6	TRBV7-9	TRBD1	TGTGCCAGCAGCCCCGGGACAGCTAATTCACCCCTCCACTTT	CASSPGTANSPLHF
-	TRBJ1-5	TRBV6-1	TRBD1	TGTGCCAGCAGTGAAGTTGGGACAGGGAGCAATCAGCCCCAGCATTTT	CASSEVGTGSNQPQHF
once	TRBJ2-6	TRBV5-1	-	TGCGCCAGCAGCCGGGGGGCCGAGGCCAACGTCCTGACTTTC	CASSRGAEANVLTF
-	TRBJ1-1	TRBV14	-	TGTGCCAGCAGCCAAGTTTATGAGTCTGAAGCTTTCTTT	CASSQVYESEAFF
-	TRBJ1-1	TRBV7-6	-	TGTGCCAGCAGCTTACTAAGCACTTCAAACACTGAAGCTTTCTTT	CASSLLSTSNTEAFF
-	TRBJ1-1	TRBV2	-	TGTGCCAGCAGTGACAGGGTTGCTGAAGCTTTCTTT	CASSDRVAEAFF
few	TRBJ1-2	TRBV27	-	TGTGCCGCAAATCTGGCGGCCCATGGCTACACCTTC	CAANLAAHGYTF
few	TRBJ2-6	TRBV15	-	TGTGCCACCAGCAGAGATCAGAGGGCTGGGGCCAACGTCCTGACTTTC	CATSRDQRAGANVLTF
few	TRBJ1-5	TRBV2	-	TGTGCCAGCAGTGACAGGGGTGGTGGCAATCAGCCCCAGCATTTT	CASSDRGGGNQPQHF
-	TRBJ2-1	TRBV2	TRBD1	TGTGCCAGAGGACAGGACAATGAGCAGTTCTTC	CARGQDNEQFF
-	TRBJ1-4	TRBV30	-	TGTGCCTGGAGGGTCAGGGGTGAAGAAAAACTGTTTTTT	CAWRVRGEEKLFF
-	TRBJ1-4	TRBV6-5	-	TGTGCCAGCAGTTTCGGACAGAGCGAAAAACTGTTTTTT	CASSFGQSEKLFF
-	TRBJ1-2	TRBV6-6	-	TGTGCCAGCGCAGCGGGGGGGGACTATGGCTACACCTTC	CASAAGGDYGYTF
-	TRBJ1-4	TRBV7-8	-	TGTGCCAGCAGCTTGGAACAGGGTTACGAAAAACTGTTTTTT	CASSLEQGYEKLFF
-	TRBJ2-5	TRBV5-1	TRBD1	TGCGCCAGTCAACGCTCCGGGACAGGGGCAGAAGAGACCCAGTACTTC	CASQRSGTGAEETQYF
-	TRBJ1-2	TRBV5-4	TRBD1	TGTGCCAGCAGCGCGGGACAGGGGGCTAATGGCTACACCTTC	CASSAGQGANGYTF
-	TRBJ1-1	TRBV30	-	TGTGCCTGGAGCCGACAGGCCTGGAACACTGAAGCTTTCTTT	CAWSRQAWNTEAFF